This T cell receptor beta chain is from a study of CD8 T cells in Susac syndrome (dated by TCRdb to the late 2010s). About the full investigation: Repertoire sequencing was used to test whether CD8+ T cell activation and differentiation in Susac syndrome was antigen driven.

About this clonotype: The antigen it recognizes is unknown. Base qualities are not recorded, but no much larger clone differs from it by a single base.

Study-wide findings and limitations: The number of individuals in the TCR sequencing and HLA analysis was recognized as being relatively small.

RNA was extracted using the RNeasy kit, and about 0.45 to 1 microgram was reverse transcribed with random hexamers. The immunoSEQ multiplex PCR assay, covering 54 Vbeta and 13 Jbeta segments, was used to amplify TCR beta CDR3 regions. PCR amplification bias was corrected by using a synthetic template baseline for primer optimization and computational correction. The source study handled its data this way. Reads were assigned to V, D and J genes according to IMGT and analyzed in immunoSEQ Analyzer, with only productive sequences retained. Clonality was calculated as one minus the Shannon entropy normalized by log2 of the number of productive unique sequences. Public and private clones were assessed among the 100 most prevalent clones of each patient and control. A clone was defined as Susac-specific if it was absent from the healthy and MS cohorts, from over 1,000 published viral clones and from other ImmuneACCESS disease sequences. TCRdb itself trimmed the public reads at Q25 with fastp, ran MiXCR and retained productive beta chains. Rows with one shared CDR3 protein collapse into an entry with the most common genes and DNA. Here the V and J calls rest on TCRdb's processing, not on the authors' analysis. The sample data list some 190,000 distinct CDR3 sequences, and approximately 96% of these were observed just once. Of the sample, about 0.093% falls within the top ten clones.

Peripheral blood CD8+ and CD4+ T cells from healthy donors, Susac syndrome patients and multiple sclerosis patients were profiled using high-throughput TCR beta sequencing. Multiple sclerosis controls were treatment-naive patients with stable or active relapsing-remitting disease fulfilling revised McDonald criteria. Bulk CD8+ and CD4+ T cells were purified magnetically by negative isolation, whereas CD8+ TEMRA cells were enriched by FACS. Blood was collected in EDTA tubes and processed within 24 hours, with PBMCs isolated through density gradient centrifugation. PBMCs intended for TCR sequencing were cryopreserved in liquid nitrogen and were subsequently thawed in a 37 degrees C water bath. A purity of at least 90% was achieved for sorted or isolated CD4+, CD8+ and CD8+ TEMRA cells. Here V drops 5 bases and J drops 0 bases, and the junction holds 5 bases not matched to any gene. The CDR3 measures 16 amino acids from cysteine to phenylalanine. The read is trimmed to its CDR3 DNA, 48 bases read in frame from base 1.

Sequenced sample: CD4+ T cells from PBMCs. The sequence links TRBV12-3 or TRBV12-4 to TRBJ2-2; 8 bases in the junction line up with TRBD2. The receptor comes from a human donor with multiple sclerosis. The CDR3 is CASSLGLAANTGELFF. DNA sequence: TGTGCCAGCAGTCTCGGACTAGCCGCGAACACCGGGGAGCTGTTTTTT.